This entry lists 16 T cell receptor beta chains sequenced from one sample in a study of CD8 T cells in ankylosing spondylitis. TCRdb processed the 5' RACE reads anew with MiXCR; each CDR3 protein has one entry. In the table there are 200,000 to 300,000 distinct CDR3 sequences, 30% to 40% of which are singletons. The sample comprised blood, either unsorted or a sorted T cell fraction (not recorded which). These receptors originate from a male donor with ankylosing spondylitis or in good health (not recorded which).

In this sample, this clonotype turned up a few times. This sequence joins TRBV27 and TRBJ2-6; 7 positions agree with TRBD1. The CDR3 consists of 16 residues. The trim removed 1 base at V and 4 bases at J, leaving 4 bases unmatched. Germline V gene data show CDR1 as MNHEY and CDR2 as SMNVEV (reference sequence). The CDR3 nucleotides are TGTGCCAGCAGTTTATTCGACAGGGCAGGGGCCAACGTCCTGACTTTC. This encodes CASSLFDRAGANVLTF.

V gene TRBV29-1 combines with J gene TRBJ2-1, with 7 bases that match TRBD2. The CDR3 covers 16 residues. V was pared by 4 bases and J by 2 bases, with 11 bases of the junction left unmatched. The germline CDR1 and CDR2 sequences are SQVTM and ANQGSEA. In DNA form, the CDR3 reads TGCAGCGTTGTTCCCCAAAAGCGGGACCCCTACAATGAGCAGTTCTTC. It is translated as CSVVPQKRDPYNEQFF.

This CDR3 is CASSRDRVSTGELFF. The CDR3 region has the DNA TGTGCCAGCAGTCGGGACAGGGTATCCACCGGGGAGCTGTTTTTT. This chain links TRBV6-1 with TRBJ2-2; TRBD1 matches at 9 bases. This CDR3 spans 15 amino acids. The germline V gene has CDR1 MNHNS and CDR2 SASEGT. Trimming cost V 5 bases and J 4 bases; bases outside gene matches: 5.

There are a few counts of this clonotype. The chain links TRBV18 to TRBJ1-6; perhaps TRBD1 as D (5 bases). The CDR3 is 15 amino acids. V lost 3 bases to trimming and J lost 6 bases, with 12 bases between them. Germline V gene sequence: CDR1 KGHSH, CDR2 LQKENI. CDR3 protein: CASSPGRAGNSPLHF. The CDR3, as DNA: TGTGCCAGCTCACCCGGCAGGGCCGGTAATTCACCCCTCCACTTT.

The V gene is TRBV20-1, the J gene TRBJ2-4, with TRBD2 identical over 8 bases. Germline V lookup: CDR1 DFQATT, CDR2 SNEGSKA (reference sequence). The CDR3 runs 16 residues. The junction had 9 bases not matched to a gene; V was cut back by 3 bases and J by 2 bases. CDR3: CSASGPTGGTKNIQYF. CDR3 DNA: TGCAGTGCTAGTGGTCCAACGGGGGGGACCAAAAACATTCAGTACTTC.

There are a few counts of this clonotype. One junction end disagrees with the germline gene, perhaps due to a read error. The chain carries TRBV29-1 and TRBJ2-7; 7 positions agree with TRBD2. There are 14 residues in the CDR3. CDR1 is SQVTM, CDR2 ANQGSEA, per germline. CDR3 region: CSVEVQGGNGEQYF. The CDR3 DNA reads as TGCAGCGTAGAAGTGCAGGGAGGGAACGGGGAGCAGTACTTC.

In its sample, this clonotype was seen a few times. The DNA for the CDR3 is TGCAGCGTTCTCGGAGGGGGCGCGACAGATACGCAGTATTTT. It specifies CSVLGGGATDTQYF. The chain is built from TRBV29-1 and TRBJ2-3; TRBD1 might be the D (7 bases). Per germline, CDR1 SQVTM and CDR2 ANQGSEA. The CDR3 is made up of 14 amino acids. Trimming took off 5 bases at V and 3 bases at J, with 15 bases between the two ends.

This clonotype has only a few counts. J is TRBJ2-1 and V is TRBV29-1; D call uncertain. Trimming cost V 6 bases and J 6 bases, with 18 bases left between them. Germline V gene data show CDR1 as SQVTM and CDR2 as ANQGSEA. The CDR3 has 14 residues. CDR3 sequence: CSVAPRLSGNEQFF. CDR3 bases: TGCAGCGTCGCTCCCCGACTCTCCGGCAATGAGCAGTTCTTC.

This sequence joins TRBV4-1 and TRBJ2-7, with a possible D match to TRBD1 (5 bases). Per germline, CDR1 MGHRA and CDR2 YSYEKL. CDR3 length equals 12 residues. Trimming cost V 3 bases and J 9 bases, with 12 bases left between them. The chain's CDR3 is CASSHYQGSQYF. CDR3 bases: TGCGCCAGCAGCCATTACCAGGGATCGCAGTACTTC.

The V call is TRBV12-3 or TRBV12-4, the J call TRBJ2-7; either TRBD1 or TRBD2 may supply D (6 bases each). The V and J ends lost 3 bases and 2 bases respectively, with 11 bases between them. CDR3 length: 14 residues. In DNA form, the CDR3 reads TGTGCCAGCAGTTTTGGGGGGCAGGCCTACGAGCAGTACTTC. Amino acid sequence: CASSFGGQAYEQYF.

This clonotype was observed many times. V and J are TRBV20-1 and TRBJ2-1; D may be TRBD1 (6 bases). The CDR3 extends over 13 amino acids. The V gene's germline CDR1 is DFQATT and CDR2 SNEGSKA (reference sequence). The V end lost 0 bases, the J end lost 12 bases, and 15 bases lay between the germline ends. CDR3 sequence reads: CSARDGVDRPQFF. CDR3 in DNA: TGCAGTGCTAGAGATGGAGTTGACAGGCCGCAGTTCTTC.

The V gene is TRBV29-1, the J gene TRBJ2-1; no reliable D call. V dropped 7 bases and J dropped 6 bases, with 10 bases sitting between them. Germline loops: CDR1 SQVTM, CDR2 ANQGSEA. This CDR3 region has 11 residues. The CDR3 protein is CSDRPGNEQFF. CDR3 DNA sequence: TGCAGCGACCGGCCTGGCAATGAGCAGTTCTTC.

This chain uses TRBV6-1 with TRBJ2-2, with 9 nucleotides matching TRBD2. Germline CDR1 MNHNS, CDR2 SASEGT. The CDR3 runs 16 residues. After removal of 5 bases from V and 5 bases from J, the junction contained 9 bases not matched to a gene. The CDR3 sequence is CASSRSLRGGTGELFF. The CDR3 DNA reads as TGTGCCAGCAGTCGCAGCTTGCGGGGGGGTACCGGGGAGCTGTTTTTT.

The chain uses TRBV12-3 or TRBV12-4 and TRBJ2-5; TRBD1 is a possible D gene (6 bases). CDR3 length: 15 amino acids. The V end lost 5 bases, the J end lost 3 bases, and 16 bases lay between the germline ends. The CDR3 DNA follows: TGTGCCAGCAGTCTCGGACAGATCGTAGAAGAGACCCAGTACTTC. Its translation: CASSLGQIVEETQYF.

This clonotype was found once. CDR3 nucleotide sequence: TGCAGTGCCCCCCCGGGACAAAGCGCGGATACGCAGTATTTT. This gives the protein CSAPPGQSADTQYF. The chain links TRBV20-1 to TRBJ2-3; TRBD1 is a possible D gene (6 bases). V was pared by 6 bases and J by 6 bases, with 19 bases between. The CDR3 runs 14 residues. Germline CDR1 DFQATT, CDR2 SNEGSKA (reference sequence).

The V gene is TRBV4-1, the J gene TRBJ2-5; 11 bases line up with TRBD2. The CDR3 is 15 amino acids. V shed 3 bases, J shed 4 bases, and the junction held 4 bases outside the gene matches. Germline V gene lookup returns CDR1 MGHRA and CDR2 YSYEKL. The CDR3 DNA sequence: TGCGCCAGCAGCCATCGGGGGACTAGCGGAGAGACCCAGTACTTC. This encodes CASSHRGTSGETQYF.